This T cell receptor beta chain was captured by sequencing in a study of cytomegalovirus exposure and HLA in healthy donors. Regarding the study as a whole: In a later analysis, a missense DCLRE1C variant was linked to TCR beta V- and J-gene trimming.

The primer mix had 60 Vbeta and 13 Jbeta primers. The table came from immunoSEQ multiplex PCR; TCRdb's copy has only in-frame clones and leaves some out. This sample has 90,000 to 140,000 clones, with around 85% found just once. In regard to this clone: Its matching antigen is unknown.

This TCR was recovered from a man between 25 and 39 years old in good health and CMV-seropositive. The sequenced sample consisted of PBMCs.

The CDR3 bases are TGTGCCAGCAACGGCGGGGGGGCCGGTGAGCAGTTCTTC. Protein: CASNGGGAGEQFF. The chain uses TRBV14 and TRBJ2-1; 9 nucleotides line up with TRBD2. Germline V CDR1 and CDR2: SGHDN, FVKESK. The CDR3 runs to 13 residues. V trimming: 7 bases; J trimming: 9 bases; junction bases outside the gene matches: 7.